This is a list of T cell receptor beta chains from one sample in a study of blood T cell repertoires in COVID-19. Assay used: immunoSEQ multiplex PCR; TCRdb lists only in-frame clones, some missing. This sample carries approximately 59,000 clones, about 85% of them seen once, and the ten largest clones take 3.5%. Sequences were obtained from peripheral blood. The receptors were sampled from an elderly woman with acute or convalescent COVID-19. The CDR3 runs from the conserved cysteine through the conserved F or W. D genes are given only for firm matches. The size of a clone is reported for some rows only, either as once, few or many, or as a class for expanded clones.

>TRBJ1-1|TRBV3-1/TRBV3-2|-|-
CASSQRVRDTEAFF
TGTGCCAGCAGCCAGCGGGTGAGGGACACTGAAGCTTTCTTT
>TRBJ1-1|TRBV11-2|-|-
CASSLAGRTEAFF
TGTGCCAGCAGCTTAGCAGGGAGGACTGAAGCTTTCTTT
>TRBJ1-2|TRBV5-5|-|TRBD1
CASSLGGQGANYGYTF
TGTGCCAGCAGCTTGGGCGGACAGGGAGCTAACTATGGCTACACCTTC
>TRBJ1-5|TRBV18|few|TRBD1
CASSATGGQNQPQHF
TGTGCCAGCTCAGCGACAGGGGGCCAGAATCAGCCCCAGCATTTT
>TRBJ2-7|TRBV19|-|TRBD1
CASGWGTGSSYEQYF
TGTGCCAGTGGCTGGGGGACAGGGAGCTCCTACGAGCAGTACTTC
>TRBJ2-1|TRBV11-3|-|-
CASSLDPTREQFF
TGTGCCAGCAGCTTAGATCCCACTCGGGAGCAGTTCTTC
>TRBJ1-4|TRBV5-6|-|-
CASRSWQGSNEKLFF
TGTGCCAGCAGGTCATGGCAGGGATCTAATGAAAAACTGTTTTTT
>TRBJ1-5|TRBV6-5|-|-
CASSYSFPLSNQPQHF
TGTGCCAGCAGTTACTCATTTCCCCTTAGCAATCAGCCCCAGCATTTT
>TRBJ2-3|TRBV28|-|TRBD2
CASSLSSSGSRDTQYF
TGTGCCAGCAGTTTATCGTCTAGCGGGAGCAGAGATACGCAGTATTTT
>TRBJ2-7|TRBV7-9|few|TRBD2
CASSLAAGVYEQYF
TGTGCCAGCAGCTTAGCGGCGGGAGTCTACGAGCAGTACTTC
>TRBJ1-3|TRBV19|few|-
CASRGFAGGVSGNTIYF
TGTGCCAGTAGAGGATTCGCCGGAGGGGTCTCTGGAAACACCATATATTTT
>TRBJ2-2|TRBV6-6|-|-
CASSPSDPGELFF
TGTGCCAGCAGTCCTAGCGATCCCGGGGAGCTGTTTTTT
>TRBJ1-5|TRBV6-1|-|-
CASSEAMRQTISNQPQHF
TGTGCCAGCAGTGAAGCCATGAGGCAGACTATTAGCAATCAGCCCCAGCATTTT
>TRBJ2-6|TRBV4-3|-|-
CASSQELTGKFSGANVLTF
TGCGCCAGCAGCCAAGAATTGACAGGAAAGTTTTCTGGGGCCAACGTCCTGACTTTC
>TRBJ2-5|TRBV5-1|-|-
CASSLVGQSQETQYF
TGCGCCAGCAGCTTGGTTGGACAGAGCCAAGAGACCCAGTACTTC
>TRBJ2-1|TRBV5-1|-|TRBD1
CASSLGLSGGYNEQFF
TGCGCCAGCAGCTTGGGCCTTTCAGGGGGTTACAATGAGCAGTTCTTC
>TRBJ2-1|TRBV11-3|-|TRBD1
CASSYAGTGSYNEQFF
TGTGCCAGCAGCTACGCCGGGACAGGGTCCTACAATGAGCAGTTCTTC
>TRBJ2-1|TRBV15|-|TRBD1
CATSRDWAGGAYNEQFF
TGTGCCACCAGCAGAGATTGGGCAGGGGGCGCCTACAATGAGCAGTTCTTC
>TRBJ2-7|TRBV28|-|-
CASRAGTYEQYF
TGTGCCAGCAGGGCGGGGACCTACGAGCAGTACTTC
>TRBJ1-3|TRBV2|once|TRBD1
CASREDRFGNTIYF
TGTGCCAGCAGGGAGGACAGGTTTGGAAACACCATATATTTT
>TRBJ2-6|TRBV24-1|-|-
CATSVQDSGANVLTF
TGTGCCACCAGTGTCCAGGACTCTGGGGCCAACGTCCTGACTTTC
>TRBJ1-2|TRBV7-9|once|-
CASSYGQRYGYTF
TGTGCCAGCAGCTATGGACAGCGCTATGGCTACACCTTC
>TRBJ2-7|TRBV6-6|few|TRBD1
CASSYGTGAYEQYF
TGTGCCAGCAGTTACGGGACAGGGGCATACGAGCAGTACTTC
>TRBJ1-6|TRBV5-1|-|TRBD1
CASSGRDRRSSYNSPLHF
TGCGCCAGCAGCGGCAGGGACAGGCGGAGCTCCTATAATTCACCCCTCCACTTT
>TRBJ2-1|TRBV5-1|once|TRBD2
CASTRLAGAFDEQFF
TGCGCCAGCACCCGACTAGCGGGAGCCTTCGATGAGCAGTTCTTC
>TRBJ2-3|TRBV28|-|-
CASNIPGAGTDTQYF
TGTGCCAGCAACATCCCAGGAGCAGGGACAGATACGCAGTATTTT
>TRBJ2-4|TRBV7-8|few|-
CASRPTQGGNIQYF
TGTGCCAGCAGACCTACCCAGGGGGGAAACATTCAGTACTTC
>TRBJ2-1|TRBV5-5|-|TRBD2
CASSLDASGYNEQFF
TGTGCCAGCAGCTTGGATGCTAGCGGGTACAATGAGCAGTTCTTC
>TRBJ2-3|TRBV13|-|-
CASSLAGNTQYF
TGTGCCAGCAGCTTAGCGGGGAATACGCAGTATTTT
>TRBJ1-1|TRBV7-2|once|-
CASSYGGVTEAFF
TGTGCCAGCAGCTACGGCGGGGTTACTGAAGCTTTCTTT
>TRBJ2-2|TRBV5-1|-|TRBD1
CASRSGQGNTGELFF
TGCGCCAGCAGGAGTGGACAGGGGAACACCGGGGAGCTGTTTTTT
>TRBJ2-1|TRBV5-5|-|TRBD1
CASSFEQGMYNEQFF
TGTGCCAGCAGCTTCGAACAGGGGATGTACAATGAGCAGTTCTTC
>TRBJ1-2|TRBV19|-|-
CASSTRIRGGYTF
TGTGCCAGTAGTACGAGGATAAGGGGTGGCTACACCTTC
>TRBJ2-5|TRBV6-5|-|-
CASKFSGQETQYF
TGTGCCAGCAAATTTAGCGGTCAAGAGACCCAGTACTTC
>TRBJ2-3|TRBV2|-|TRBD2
CASSGGPAGATDTQYF
TGTGCCAGCAGTGGAGGCCCTGCGGGAGCCACAGATACGCAGTATTTT
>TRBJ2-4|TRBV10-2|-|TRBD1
CASSESGQGGIQYF
TGCGCCAGCAGTGAGTCAGGACAGGGGGGCATTCAGTACTTC
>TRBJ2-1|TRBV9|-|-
CASSDPLGLASNEQFF
TGTGCCAGCAGTGACCCCCTAGGGCTAGCCAGCAATGAGCAGTTCTTC
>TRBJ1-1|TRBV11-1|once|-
CASSPRGRTEAFF
TGTGCCAGCAGCCCTAGGGGTCGCACTGAAGCTTTCTTT
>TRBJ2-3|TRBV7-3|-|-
CASSLAARDTQYF
TGTGCCAGCAGTTTGGCTGCAAGAGATACGCAGTATTTT
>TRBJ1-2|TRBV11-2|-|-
CASSLDRVGYGYTF
TGTGCCAGCAGCTTAGACAGGGTCGGTTATGGCTACACCTTC
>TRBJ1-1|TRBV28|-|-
CASREGGWGNTEAFF
TGTGCCAGCAGGGAAGGAGGGTGGGGGAACACTGAAGCTTTCTTT